These 27 T cell receptor beta chains share one sample of origin, sequenced in a study of blood T cell repertoires in COVID-19 (dated by TCRdb to 2018 to 2021). Libraries were constructed by the immunoSEQ multiplex PCR assay. In TCRdb, the immuneACCESS table is reduced to in-frame sequences with V and J assigned. These tables do not hold every clone; where another copy was compared, an unresolved V gene accounts for under half, and the others remain unexplained. In all, the sample holds some 140,000 clones, and roughly four fifths of those were seen once. Clones ranked in the top ten supply approximately 2.9% of the sample. Source material: peripheral blood. The receptors shown here come from a woman older than 75 with acute or convalescent COVID-19.

The chain has TRBV29-1 and TRBJ2-7; 7 bases line up with TRBD2. Per germline, CDR1 SQVTM and CDR2 ANQGSEA. With 5 bases clipped from V and 3 bases from J, the junction kept 13 bases outside the gene matches. The CDR3 has 15 amino acids. The DNA for the CDR3 is TGCAGCGTTCGGCTCCCTAGCGGAGGGGACTACGAGCAGTACTTC. Protein product: CSVRLPSGGDYEQYF.

The V and J genes are TRBV6-5 and TRBJ2-7; maybe TRBD2 (5 bases). From germline, CDR1 is MNHEY and CDR2 SVGAGI. There are 14 residues in the CDR3. V was pared by 6 bases and J by 3 bases, with 15 bases between. The chain's CDR3 is CASSAPGNNYEQYF. The CDR3 region has the DNA TGTGCCAGCAGCGCTCCGGGGAACAACTACGAGCAGTACTTC.

V gene TRBV6-5 combines with J gene TRBJ1-2; D gene ambiguous. The V and J ends lost 8 bases and 8 bases respectively, with 21 bases between them. From germline, CDR1 is MNHEY and CDR2 SVGAGI. This CDR3 has 14 amino acids. The CDR3 is CASAPLGEGGGYTF. As DNA, the CDR3 is TGTGCCAGCGCCCCCCTCGGCGAAGGAGGGGGCTACACCTTC.

This clone was counted between two and nine times. The J gene is TRBJ1-4, the V gene TRBV5-4; TRBD1 is a possible D gene (6 bases). The CDR3 covers 17 residues. In germline, CDR1 is SGHNT, CDR2 YYREEE (reference sequence). Between the trimmed V and J ends, which lost 1 base and 1 base, there was a span of 14 bases. CDR3 sequence: CASSLFGWDKTNEKLFF. The CDR3 DNA reads as TGTGCCAGCAGCTTGTTTGGTTGGGACAAAACTAATGAAAAACTGTTTTTT.

In regard to this clone: Other DNA sequences in this sample translate to the same CDR3. This rearrangement joins TRBV24-1 to TRBJ2-5; 7 positions match TRBD1. The CDR3 is made up of 14 amino acids. With 5 bases clipped from V and 2 bases from J, the junction kept 4 bases outside the gene matches. From germline, CDR1 is KGHDR and CDR2 SFDVKD. Here the CDR3 reads CATSGGGSQETQYF. In DNA, the CDR3 is TGTGCCACCAGTGGAGGGGGCTCTCAAGAGACCCAGTACTTC.

The V gene is TRBV6-1, the J gene TRBJ2-1, with 8 bases identical to TRBD1. CDR1 MNHNS and CDR2 SASEGT come from the germline V gene. This CDR3 region has 15 residues. J gave up 7 bases and V 1 base, and 6 bases lay outside the gene matches. The CDR3 sequence is CASSEGQGTHNEQFF. As DNA, the CDR3 is TGTGCCAGCAGTGAAGGACAGGGGACACATAATGAGCAGTTCTTC.

The chain is built from TRBV4-1 and TRBJ1-5; no definite D call. This CDR3 is 16 amino acids long. Germline V lookup: CDR1 MGHRA, CDR2 YSYEKL. Trimming removed 0 bases at V and 2 bases at J, with 11 bases between. The CDR3 DNA is TGCGCCAGCAGCCAAGAAGGGAGTTTGGGCAATCAGCCCCAGCATTTT. Protein: CASSQEGSLGNQPQHF.

The V call is TRBV5-6, the J call TRBJ2-7; perhaps TRBD1 as D (6 bases). CDR3 length equals 13 residues. V lost 2 bases to trimming and J lost 1 base, with 7 bases between them. Germline V lookup: CDR1 SGHDT, CDR2 YYEEEE. CDR3: CASSFQGSYEQYF. DNA for the CDR3: TGTGCCAGCAGCTTTCAGGGGTCCTACGAGCAGTACTTC.

This chain joins TRBV27 and TRBJ1-2; D unresolved. Germline lookup yields CDR1 MNHEY and CDR2 SMNVEV (reference sequence). The CDR3 is 14 amino acids. Trimming took 7 bases from V and 1 from J, leaving 13 bases between them. The CDR3 loop is CASTPAGFNYGYTF. The DNA of the CDR3 is TGTGCCAGCACCCCGGCGGGGTTTAACTATGGCTACACCTTC.

The chain joins TRBV25-1 to TRBJ1-2, with D possibly matching TRBD1 (6 bases). The CDR3 length is 14 residues. Trimming cost V 5 bases and J 3 bases, with 13 bases left between them. Per the germline V gene, CDR1 is MGHDK and CDR2 is SYGVNS. In DNA, the CDR3 is TGTGCCAGCAGTTCCGGGACAAGGGACTATGGCTACACCTTC. This codes for CASSSGTRDYGYTF.

This clone was observed a single time. The gene calls are TRBV6-2 or TRBV6-3 and TRBJ2-1; the D gene is possibly TRBD2 (5 bases). CDR3 length equals 15 residues. Trimming took off 5 bases at V and 7 bases at J, with 18 bases between the two ends. CDR1 is MNHEY, CDR2 SVGEGT, per germline. The DNA of the CDR3 is TGTGCCAGCAGTCCCGCGATCTTGGGCGGGAATGAGCAGTTCTTC. This translates into CASSPAILGGNEQFF.

CDR3 region: CASSSLTGKNTEAFF. CDR3 bases: TGTGCCAGCAGCTCTCTAACCGGGAAGAACACTGAAGCTTTCTTT. The rearrangement joins TRBV13 to TRBJ1-1; D remains unclear. V lost 4 bases and J lost 1, with 13 bases in between. The germline gives CDR1 PRHDT, CDR2 FYEKMQ (reference sequence). This CDR3 is built from 15 residues.

The gene calls are TRBV19 and TRBJ1-6, with D uncertain. In germline, CDR1 is LNHDA, CDR2 SQIVND (reference sequence). Trimming pared 0 bases from V and 5 bases from J, leaving 8 bases between. The CDR3 covers 15 residues. The CDR3 region is CASSIEGRNNSPLHF. The CDR3 nucleotides read TGTGCCAGTAGTATAGAAGGCAGGAATAATTCACCCCTCCACTTT.

This clone was observed a single time. The chain uses TRBV7-9 and TRBJ1-1; 8 bases align to TRBD1. Germline CDR1 SEHNR, CDR2 FQNEAQ (reference sequence). The CDR3 is made up of 15 amino acids. The junction had 6 bases not matched to a gene; V was cut back by 5 bases and J by 1 base. In DNA form, the CDR3 reads TGTGCCAGCAGCCCCCGGACAGGGCGGAACACTGAAGCTTTCTTT. Its protein is CASSPRTGRNTEAFF.

CDR3 nucleotides: TGTGCCACCGCCGAGGGCAGCAATCAGCCCCAGCATTTT. This sequence encodes CATAEGSNQPQHF. The chain links TRBV27 to TRBJ1-5; no reliable D call. This CDR3 has 13 amino acids. Germline values: CDR1 MNHEY, CDR2 SMNVEV (reference sequence). V lost 10 bases and J lost 1, with 11 bases in between.

About this clone: The sample carries other DNA sequences with the same CDR3. This chain links TRBV9 with TRBJ2-6; 8 bases are a match to TRBD2. V trimming: 0 bases; J trimming: 2 bases; junction bases outside the gene matches: 1. The CDR3 extends over 16 amino acids. Germline values: CDR1 SGDLS, CDR2 YYNGEE. The CDR3 DNA reads as TGTGCCAGCAGCGTAGACGGGGGGGCTGGGGCCAACGTCCTGACTTTC. This encodes CASSVDGGAGANVLTF. Combining the CDR3 with reference TRBV9 and TRBJ2-6 gives the whole variable domain DSGVTQTPKHLITATGQRVTLRCSPRSGDLSVYWYQQSLDQGLQFLIQYYNGEERAKGNILERFSAQQFPDLHSELNLSSLELGDSALYFCASSVDGGAGANVLTFGAGSRLTVL.

Worth noting for this clone: The junction shows a germline mismatch at one end, possibly a read error. The chain recombines TRBV9 with TRBJ2-7; 9 bases line up with TRBD1. The germline V gene has CDR1 SGDLS and CDR2 YYNGEE. The length of the CDR3 is 15 residues. DNA for the CDR3: TGTGCCAGCAGCGCGGGACAGGGAATCTCCTACGGGCAGTACTTC. It specifies CASSAGQGISYGQYF.

This chain links TRBV19 with TRBJ2-2, with 7 bases identical to TRBD2. This CDR3 is built from 16 residues. V lost 6 bases to trimming and J lost 2 bases; unmatched junction nucleotides: 9. The germline gives CDR1 LNHDA, CDR2 SQIVND (reference sequence). The CDR3 DNA reads TGTGCCAGTAGGACCCCTGGGAGGGGAAACACCGGGGAGCTGTTTTTT. Amino acids: CASRTPGRGNTGELFF.

The CDR3 DNA is TGTGCCAGCAGCTTAGCTTCAGGCAGGCCGAACACCGGGGAGCTGTTTTTT. Translated: CASSLASGRPNTGELFF. J is TRBJ2-2 and V is TRBV7-8, with no clear D. The CDR3 has 17 residues. V gave up 0 bases and J gave up 0 bases, with 11 bases separating them. CDR1 SGHVS and CDR2 FQNEAQ come from the germline V gene.

The chain joins TRBV7-6 to TRBJ1-1, with TRBD1 identical over 9 bases. The V gene end was trimmed by 5 bases and the J gene end by 10 bases; junction bases not matched to a gene: 5. The CDR3 consists of 12 residues. Per the germline V gene, CDR1 is SGHVS and CDR2 is FNYEAQ. The CDR3 sequence is CASSQTGGRAFF. The CDR3, as DNA: TGTGCCAGCAGCCAGACAGGGGGTAGAGCTTTCTTT.

This clone showed up just once. J is TRBJ1-1 and V is TRBV27; unclear D gene. Germline V gene sequence: CDR1 MNHEY, CDR2 SMNVEV (reference sequence). Trimming pared 4 bases from V and 8 bases from J, leaving 11 bases between. The CDR3 is 12 amino acids. CDR3 loop: CASSSIREEAFF. The DNA of the CDR3 is TGTGCCAGCAGTTCTATCCGGGAGGAAGCTTTCTTT.

The V and J genes are TRBV27 and TRBJ2-5, with 11 bases fitting TRBD2. CDR3 length: 15 amino acids. V was pared by 6 bases and J by 4 bases, with 7 bases of the junction left unmatched. Per germline, CDR1 MNHEY and CDR2 SMNVEV (reference sequence). The CDR3: CASRPSGGPRETQYF. Written as DNA, the CDR3 is TGTGCCAGCAGGCCTAGCGGGGGGCCGAGAGAGACCCAGTACTTC.

This clone has just a few counts. V usage is TRBV7-9 and J usage is TRBJ1-1; 7 nucleotides align to TRBD1. This CDR3 is built from 15 residues. V lost 5 bases and J lost 3; bases outside the gene matches: 9. Per germline, CDR1 SEHNR and CDR2 FQNEAQ (reference sequence). The CDR3 DNA reads as TGTGCCAGCAGCACTCAAGGGGGCCTGGACACTGAAGCTTTCTTT. It translates to CASSTQGGLDTEAFF.

V usage is TRBV9 and J usage is TRBJ1-2; 9 nucleotides match TRBD1. The ends lost 0 bases at V and 7 bases at J; junction bases unmatched: 7. This CDR3 has 15 amino acids. From germline, CDR1 is SGDLS and CDR2 YYNGEE. Here the CDR3 DNA reads TGTGCCAGCAGCGTAGACGGGACAGGGAACGGTGGCTACACCTTC. Protein sequence: CASSVDGTGNGGYTF.

The chain links TRBV7-2 to TRBJ2-1; D might be TRBD1 (5 bases). The germline V gene has CDR1 SGHTA and CDR2 FQGNSA. V lost 5 bases, J lost 2 bases, and 13 bases lay in between. This CDR3 has 15 residues. The CDR3 bases are TGTGCCAGCAGCCTGTTTACAGGCACCTACAATGAGCAGTTCTTC. It encodes CASSLFTGTYNEQFF.

The chain links TRBV7-3 to TRBJ2-3; the match to TRBD2 covers 11 bases. Germline trimming cut 5 bases from V and 4 bases from J; bases unmatched to any gene: 8. Germline assignment: CDR1 SGHTA and CDR2 FQGTGA. The CDR3 runs 16 residues. The CDR3 DNA reads as TGTGCCAGCAGCGCTACTAGCGGGGGTGGCGCAGATACGCAGTATTTT. Translated, it gives CASSATSGGGADTQYF.

The V and J genes are TRBV15 and TRBJ1-2; the match to TRBD1 covers 7 bases. The length of the CDR3 is 12 residues. Looked up from germline, CDR1 is LNHNV and CDR2 is YYDKDF (reference sequence). Trimming removed 4 bases from V and 8 bases from J; junction bases left unmatched: 4. Here the CDR3 reads CATSTAGGGYTF. CDR3 coding DNA: TGTGCCACCAGCACGGCAGGGGGAGGCTACACCTTC.